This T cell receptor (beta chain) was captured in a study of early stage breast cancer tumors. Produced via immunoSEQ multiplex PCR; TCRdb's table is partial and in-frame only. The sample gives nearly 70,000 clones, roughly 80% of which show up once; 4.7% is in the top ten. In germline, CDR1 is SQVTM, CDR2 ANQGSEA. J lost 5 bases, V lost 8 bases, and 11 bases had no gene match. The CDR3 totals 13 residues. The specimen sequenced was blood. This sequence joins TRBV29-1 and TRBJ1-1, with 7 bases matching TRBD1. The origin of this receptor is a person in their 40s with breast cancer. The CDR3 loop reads CSFYQGVSTEAFF. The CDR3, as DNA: TGCAGCTTTTATCAGGGGGTATCTACTGAAGCTTTCTTT. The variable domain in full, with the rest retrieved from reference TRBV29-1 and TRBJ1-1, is SAVISQKPSRDICQRGTSLTIQCQVDSQVTMMFWYRQQPGQSLTLIATANQGSEATYESGFVIDKFPISRPNLTFSTLTVSNMSPEDSSIYLCSFYQGVSTEAFFGQGTRLTVV.